Shown below are 18 T cell receptor beta chains from a single sample sequenced in a study of tumor T cells in aggressive B-cell lymphoma. Sequenced by immunoSEQ multiplex PCR; TCRdb stores in-frame clones only, minus some. The table has roughly 9,900 clones, 65% to 90% seen once. The sequencing sample was made of tumor tissue. Every receptor here comes from an adult with diffuse large B cell lymphoma.

This chain uses TRBV18 with TRBJ2-5, with 9 bases identical to TRBD2. The junction had 6 bases not matched to a gene; V was cut back by 3 bases and J by 4 bases. The CDR3 sequence is 15 residues long. CDR1 is KGHSH, CDR2 LQKENI, per germline. CDR3 sequence reads: CASSPSGTSLETQYF. The CDR3 coding sequence is TGTGCCAGCTCACCGTCCGGGACTAGCTTAGAGACCCAGTACTTC.

The DNA for the CDR3 is TGTGCCATCAGTGATTCGACAGGGATGGAAGCTTTCTTT. Its translation is CAISDSTGMEAFF. J is TRBJ1-1 and V is TRBV10-3, with 7 bases lining up with TRBD1. V lost 3 bases, J lost 8 bases, and 6 bases stayed unmatched. There are 13 residues in the CDR3. Germline V gene lookup returns CDR1 ENHRY and CDR2 SYGVKD.

This CDR3 is CASSPDPDRGRGYTF. The CDR3 DNA follows: TGTGCCAGCAGCCCAGACCCCGACAGGGGGCGCGGCTACACCTTC. This chain joins TRBV9 and TRBJ1-2; 10 nucleotides agree with TRBD1. Germline trimming cut 4 bases from V and 8 bases from J; bases unmatched to any gene: 11. The CDR3 has 15 residues. Germline V lookup: CDR1 SGDLS, CDR2 YYNGEE.

This clone has only one observation. The rearrangement links TRBV7-2 to TRBJ2-1; 7 bases line up with TRBD2. This CDR3 spans 15 amino acids. V trimming: 5 bases; J trimming: 5 bases; junction bases outside the gene matches: 9. Germline CDR1 is SGHTA and CDR2 is FQGNSA. The CDR3 loop is CASSRGRETHNEQFF. The CDR3 DNA is TGTGCCAGCAGCCGTGGGCGGGAGACCCACAATGAGCAGTTCTTC.

The V gene is TRBV14, the J gene TRBJ2-3; 10 bases are a match to TRBD2. This CDR3 comprises 17 residues. V trimming: 4 bases; J trimming: 0 bases; junction bases outside the gene matches: 7. The V gene's germline CDR1 is SGHDN and CDR2 FVKESK. The DNA for the CDR3 is TGTGCCAGCAGCCGGTCAGCGGGAGGGCCGAGCACAGATACGCAGTATTTT. This codes for CASSRSAGGPSTDTQYF.

This chain uses TRBV7-3 with TRBJ2-2; no definite D call. The CDR3 sequence is 14 residues long. The germline CDR1 and CDR2 sequences are SGHTA and FQGTGA. Trimming stripped 0 bases from V and 4 bases from J, with 6 bases between. The CDR3 sequence is CASSLTFSTGELFF. The CDR3 DNA is TGTGCCAGCAGCTTAACGTTTAGCACCGGGGAGCTGTTTTTT. Based on the CDR3 plus reference TRBV7-3 and TRBJ2-2, the full variable domain is GAGVSQTPSNKVTEKGKYVELRCDPISGHTALYWYRQSLGQGPEFLIYFQGTGAADDSGLPNDRFFAVRPEGSVSTLKIQRTERGDSAVYLCASSLTFSTGELFFGEGSRLTVL.

CDR3 DNA sequence: TGTGCCAGTAGTATTAGTGACAGGGGCGCCTACGAGCAGTACTTC. It yields the protein CASSISDRGAYEQYF. J is TRBJ2-7 and V is TRBV19; 8 bases map to TRBD1. The CDR3 is made up of 15 amino acids. Germline CDR1 LNHDA, CDR2 SQIVND (reference sequence). The V segment lost 3 bases and the J segment 2 bases; nucleotides outside the gene matches: 6.

CDR3 in amino acids: CASSLGGRSGYTF. Here the CDR3 DNA reads TGTGCCAGCAGCCTCGGGGGACGAAGCGGCTACACCTTC. V and J are TRBV6-5 and TRBJ1-2; D possibly corresponds to TRBD1 (5 bases). V was shortened by 6 bases and J by 8 bases, with 16 bases between the two germline ends. The germline V gene has CDR1 MNHEY and CDR2 SVGAGI. The CDR3 consists of 13 residues.

This clone was found once. The chain uses TRBV29-1 and TRBJ2-1, with D possibly matching TRBD1 (5 bases). CDR1 SQVTM and CDR2 ANQGSEA come from the germline V gene. This CDR3 comprises 16 residues. V lost 1 base and J lost 4, with 17 bases in between. CDR3: CSVEGSTQGLYNEQFF. CDR3 DNA sequence: TGCAGCGTTGAAGGGTCGACTCAGGGATTATACAATGAGCAGTTCTTC.

The rearrangement joins TRBV30 to TRBJ2-7, with 7 bases fitting TRBD2. The CDR3 length is 15 residues. CDR1 and CDR2 from the germline V gene are GTSNPN and SVGIG (reference sequence). Trimming removed 0 bases from V and 5 bases from J; junction bases left unmatched: 10. CDR3 protein: CAWSVLGGRGDEQYF. The CDR3, as DNA: TGTGCCTGGAGTGTACTGGGCGGGAGAGGCGACGAGCAGTACTTC.

The V and J genes are TRBV7-3 and TRBJ2-5, with D maybe TRBD1 (6 bases). The DNA end is a closer match to TRBJ2-7, so the J assignment may be wrong. The CDR3 is 15 residues long. The germline V gene has CDR1 SGHTA and CDR2 FQGTGA. The chain's CDR3 is CASSPSPTGPYEQYF. CDR3 nucleotide sequence: TGTGCCAGCAGCCCCTCTCCGACAGGACCCTACGAGCAGTACTTC.

The chain links TRBV10-3 to TRBJ2-1, with D possibly being TRBD2 (5 bases). The germline V gene has CDR1 ENHRY and CDR2 SYGVKD. V shed 3 bases and J shed 13 bases, with 16 bases lying between them. The CDR3 has 13 residues. CDR3 in DNA: TGTGCCATCAGTGAAGCGGTTTTGACTCCCCAGTTCTTC. This gives the protein CAISEAVLTPQFF.

This chain connects TRBV9 to TRBJ1-1; D remains unclear. Trimming shortened V by 0 bases and J by 7 bases, and 10 bases separated the two germline ends. Germline CDR1 is SGDLS and CDR2 is YYNGEE. CDR3 length: 13 residues. This CDR3 reads CASSVGSGIEAFF. For the CDR3, the DNA is TGTGCCAGCAGCGTAGGGTCAGGTATTGAAGCTTTCTTT.

This clone was observed once. The CDR3 sequence: CAISDRGSNQPQHF. For the CDR3, the DNA is TGTGCCATCAGTGATAGGGGGAGCAATCAGCCCCAGCATTTT. The genes are TRBV10-3 and TRBJ1-5, with a tentative D call TRBD1 (6 bases). V shed 3 bases and J shed 1 base, with 7 bases lying between them. CDR3 length equals 14 residues. CDR1 and CDR2 (germline): ENHRY, SYGVKD.

The chain has TRBV7-2 and TRBJ2-2, with 14 bases lining up with TRBD2. Germline CDR1 and CDR2: SGHTA and FQGNSA. J gave up 1 base and V 4 bases, and 5 bases lay outside the gene matches. This CDR3 region has 18 residues. The CDR3 loop is CASSSSGLAGVNTGELFF. CDR3 DNA sequence: TGTGCCAGCAGCTCGTCGGGACTAGCGGGAGTGAACACCGGGGAGCTGTTTTTT.

The V call is TRBV7-8, the J call TRBJ2-1; 8 nucleotides line up with TRBD2. Germline CDR1 reads SGHVS; CDR2 reads FQNEAQ. The CDR3 consists of 17 residues. Unmatched junction bases numbered 9, after V lost 5 bases and J lost 0 bases. The CDR3 reads CASSPHSGGSSYNEQFF. The CDR3 nucleotides are TGTGCCAGCAGCCCCCACTCGGGGGGGAGCTCCTACAATGAGCAGTTCTTC.

The chain is built from TRBV6-4 and TRBJ2-1; TRBD2 aligns across 11 bases. The CDR3 runs to 16 residues. Looked up from germline, CDR1 is MRHNA and CDR2 is SNTAGT. With V trimmed by 5 bases and J by 4 bases, 7 bases remained unmatched. The CDR3 nucleotides read TGTGCCAGCAGTCCGTTAGCGGGAGGGGATTACAATGAGCAGTTCTTC. Translation: CASSPLAGGDYNEQFF.

V is TRBV30 and J is TRBJ2-7; TRBD1 matches 7 bases. The germline gives CDR1 GTSNPN, CDR2 SVGIG (reference sequence). The CDR3 is made up of 14 amino acids. Germline trimming cut 2 bases from V and 6 bases from J; bases unmatched to any gene: 10. The CDR3 spells CAWSSRTGVFEQYF. The CDR3 DNA sequence: TGTGCCTGGAGTTCGCGGACAGGTGTGTTCGAGCAGTACTTC.